Below are 27 T cell receptor beta chains sequenced from a single sample in a study of T cell repertoires in cytomegalovirus infection. MiXCR was run by TCRdb on the reads, yielding one entry per CDR3 protein. The sample records about 890,000 distinct CDR3 sequences, roughly 31% being singletons. These receptors' targets are unknown. Sequenced material: cultured CD8+ T cells from PBMCs, taken from culture after CMV antigen stimulation. These receptors were obtained from a human donor in good health (CMV status not recorded). Some clones in this sample may be carry-over from other donors' samples.

As for this clonotype: The junction shows a germline mismatch at one end, possibly a read error. The chain carries TRBV2 and TRBJ1-2, with TRBD1 as a possible D gene (6 bases). This CDR3 region has 16 residues. Germline V gene data show CDR1 as SNHLY and CDR2 as FYNNEI. In DNA, the CDR3 is TGTGGCAGCAGTGGAGGGAGACAGGCTTTCGCGGGAGGCTACACCTTC. It yields the protein CGSSGGRQAFAGGYTF.

This chain joins TRBV7-6 and TRBJ1-1; TRBD1 is a possible D gene (5 bases). From germline, CDR1 is SGHVS and CDR2 FNYEAQ. This CDR3 region has 14 residues. The V end was cut by 3 bases, the J end by 3 bases, with 11 bases between. CDR3 protein: CASSFGVGDTEAFF. Here the CDR3 DNA reads TGTGCCAGCAGCTTTGGGGTGGGGGACACTGAAGCTTTCTTT.

On this clonotype: A read error may account for a junction end that differs from germline. The CDR3 DNA reads TGTGTCAGCGGCGGGGACGGGCCCAATCAGCCCCAGCATTTT. Protein: CVSGGDGPNQPQHF. The V and J genes are TRBV7-6 and TRBJ1-5, with D possibly TRBD1 on 5 matching bases. Germline V lookup: CDR1 SGHVS, CDR2 FNYEAQ. The CDR3 sequence is 14 residues long.

This clonotype was counted many times. This chain connects TRBV7-2 to TRBJ2-7, with 11 positions matching TRBD2. Losses at the gene ends were 1 base for V and 3 bases for J; bases not matched to a gene: 5. The germline CDR1 and CDR2 sequences are SGHTA and FQGNSA. The CDR3 spans 16 residues. The CDR3 coding sequence is TGTGCCAGCAGCTTAGGAGGACTAGCGGGCCACTACGAGCAGTACGTC. This translates into CASSLGGLAGHYEQYV.

The chain employs TRBV20-1 and TRBJ2-3, with 9 bases aligning to TRBD2. Germline loops: CDR1 DFQATT, CDR2 SNEGSKA (reference sequence). The trim removed 2 bases at V and 3 bases at J, leaving 6 bases unmatched. The CDR3 has 15 residues. DNA of the CDR3: TGCAGTGCTAGACCCAGCGGGGGGCCTACAGATACGCAGTATTTT. It codes for CSARPSGGPTDTQYF.

This chain links TRBV7-2 with TRBJ1-5; the match to TRBD1 covers 9 bases. CDR1 SGHTA and CDR2 FQGNSA come from the germline V gene. The V and J ends lost 5 bases and 0 bases, in that order; junction bases with no gene match: 2. This CDR3 comprises 15 residues. CDR3: CASSRDRASNQPQHF. CDR3 bases: TGTGCCAGCAGCAGGGACAGGGCTAGCAATCAGCCCCAGCATTTT.

For the CDR3, the DNA is TGTGCCAACAGGGGTACCTCTGGCGAGCAGTACGTC. Its protein product is CANRGTSGEQYV. The J gene is TRBJ2-7, the V gene TRBV14, with 7 bases identical to TRBD1. CDR1 is SGHDN and CDR2 is FVKESK in the germline V gene. V gave up 10 bases and J gave up 6 bases; unmatched junction bases: 9. The CDR3 is 12 residues long.

This clonotype was picked up many times. The V call is TRBV7-3, the J call TRBJ2-3, with unresolved D. Per the germline V gene, CDR1 is SGHTA and CDR2 is FQGTGA. CDR3 length: 13 amino acids. Trimming shortened V by 8 bases and J by 0 bases, and 9 bases separated the two germline ends. The CDR3 reads CASSHPSTDTQYF. CDR3 coding DNA: TGTGCCAGCTCACACCCTAGCACAGATACGCAGTATTTT.

This clonotype was counted between two and nine times. This chain links TRBV7-8 with TRBJ2-7; 14 bases map to TRBD2. Germline V lookup: CDR1 SGHVS, CDR2 FQNEAQ. The CDR3 has 17 amino acids. The trim removed 5 bases at V and 4 bases at J, leaving 10 bases unmatched. Here the CDR3 reads CASSQGLAGGPVYEQYV. CDR3 in DNA: TGTGCCAGCAGCCAAGGACTAGCGGGGGGCCCGGTATACGAGCAGTACGTC.

This rearrangement joins TRBV15 to TRBJ1-1; D unclear. The length of the CDR3 is 14 residues. Between the trimmed V and J ends, which lost 0 bases and 0 bases, there was a span of 5 bases. Germline V gene lookup returns CDR1 LNHNV and CDR2 YYDKDF (reference sequence). CDR3 amino acids: CATSRELLNTEAFF. DNA for the CDR3: TGTGCCACCAGCAGAGAACTTTTGAACACTGAAGCTTTCTTT.

A word on this clonotype: Mismatch with germline at one junction end may stem from a read error. The rearrangement uses TRBV5-8 and TRBJ2-7, with D possibly being TRBD2 (5 bases). The CDR3 is 15 amino acids. CDR1 and CDR2 from the germline V gene are SGHTS and YDEGEE. The CDR3: CASSSYSGSPLEQYF. CDR3 nucleotide sequence: TGCGCCAGCAGCTCGTACAGCGGCTCGCCTTTGGAGCAGTACTTC.

The V call is TRBV20-1, the J call TRBJ2-3; TRBD1 agrees at 10 bases. J gave up 2 bases and V 3 bases, and 2 bases lay outside the gene matches. CDR1 DFQATT and CDR2 SNEGSKA come from the germline V gene (reference sequence). The CDR3 is 14 residues long. This CDR3 reads CSARGQGITDTQYF. DNA of the CDR3: TGCAGTGCTAGGGGACAGGGGATCACAGATACGCAGTATTTT.

This rearrangement joins TRBV4-2 to TRBJ2-3; 9 nucleotides agree with TRBD2. The CDR3 spans 16 residues. Germline CDR1 is LGHNA and CDR2 is YNFKEQ. V lost 0 bases to trimming and J lost 2 bases; unmatched junction nucleotides: 3. The CDR3 sequence: CASSQDGTSPTDTQYF. CDR3 DNA: TGTGCCAGCAGCCAAGATGGGACTAGCCCCACAGATACGCAGTATTTT.

This clonotype has only one observation. V usage is TRBV7-6 and J usage is TRBJ1-1; D not resolved. The length of the CDR3 is 11 residues. Per the germline V gene, CDR1 is SGHVS and CDR2 is FNYEAQ. V lost 5 bases and J 7 bases, leaving 8 bases between the germline ends. The CDR3 nucleotides are TGTGCCAGCAGCAAGGCGGGTGAAGCTTTCTTT. This gives the protein CASSKAGEAFF.

This clonotype was counted many times. J is TRBJ2-2 and V is TRBV7-8, with a possible D match to TRBD2 (5 bases). The CDR3 is 16 amino acids. Germline CDR1 reads SGHVS; CDR2 reads FQNEAQ. V gave up 2 bases and J gave up 4 bases, with 14 bases separating them. Written as DNA, the CDR3 is TGTGCCAGCAGCTTACTAAGAGGGTCGCGCACCGGGGAGCTGTTTTTT. Translating gives CASSLLRGSRTGELFF. The whole variable domain, remainder taken from reference TRBV7-8 and TRBJ2-2, is GAGVSQSPRYKVAKRGQDVALRCDPISGHVSLFWYQQALGQGPEFLTYFQNEAQLDKSGLPSDRFFAERPEGSVSTLKIQRTQQEDSAVYLCASSLLRGSRTGELFFGEGSRLTVL.

The chain joins TRBV12-3 or TRBV12-4 to TRBJ1-2; 9 bases agree with TRBD1. The CDR3 spans 14 residues. V lost 6 bases to trimming and J lost 3 bases; unmatched junction nucleotides: 5. The CDR3 loop reads CASSGQGIDYGYTF. CDR3 sequence (DNA): TGTGCCAGCAGCGGACAGGGGATCGACTATGGCTACACCTTC.

This clonotype was counted at least ten times. The V call is TRBV7-8, the J call TRBJ2-4, with 8 bases identical to TRBD2. This CDR3 region has 14 residues. Germline V gene data show CDR1 as SGHVS and CDR2 as FQNEAQ. V shed 5 bases and J 6 bases; nucleotides not matched to a gene: 6. CDR3 loop: CASSAGGGRNIQYF. CDR3 in DNA: TGTGCCAGCAGCGCCGGGGGGGGGAGAAACATTCAGTACTTC. Based on the CDR3 plus reference TRBV7-8 and TRBJ2-4, the full variable domain is GAGVSQSPRYKVAKRGQDVALRCDPISGHVSLFWYQQALGQGPEFLTYFQNEAQLDKSGLPSDRFFAERPEGSVSTLKIQRTQQEDSAVYLCASSAGGGRNIQYFGAGTRLSVL.

This clonotype was seen ten or more times. The genes are TRBV7-2 and TRBJ2-5, with D possibly being TRBD2 (5 bases). V was clipped by 1 base and J by 4 bases, with 13 bases between them. Germline loops: CDR1 SGHTA, CDR2 FQGNSA. There are 15 residues in the CDR3. Written as DNA, the CDR3 is TGTGCCAGCAGCTTAGTGTCCAAAGGAGGAGAGACCCAGTACTTC. Residues: CASSLVSKGGETQYF.

This clonotype was seen a few times. The chain links TRBV6-5 to TRBJ2-1; D possibly corresponds to TRBD2 (6 bases). The CDR3 is 18 amino acids. Deletions cut 2 bases from V and 2 bases from J, with 19 bases between. Germline V gene data show CDR1 as MNHEY and CDR2 as SVGAGI. CDR3 loop: CASSYPGTPTGPYNEQFF. The CDR3 coding sequence is TGTGCCAGCAGTTACCCTGGGACTCCAACGGGCCCCTACAATGAGCAGTTCTTC.

Many counts were recorded for this clonotype. The chain has TRBV7-6 and TRBJ2-3; D is undetermined. Trimming pared 6 bases from V and 2 bases from J, leaving 9 bases between. This CDR3 region has 13 residues. CDR1 is SGHVS and CDR2 is FNYEAQ in the germline V gene. CDR3 coding DNA: TGTGCCAGCAGTTGGGCCTACACAGATACGCAGTATTTT. Translating gives CASSWAYTDTQYF.

The J gene is TRBJ2-1, the V gene TRBV27, with 8 bases aligning to TRBD2. CDR3 size: 14 residues. Germline lookup yields CDR1 MNHEY and CDR2 SMNVEV (reference sequence). V lost 3 bases and J lost 8; bases outside the gene matches: 6. CDR3 in DNA: TGTGCCAGCAGTTTCGGGAGGGCCATGTATGAGCAGTTCTTC. Translating gives CASSFGRAMYEQFF.

This chain links TRBV10-3 with TRBJ1-5, with TRBD1 identical over 8 bases. The V and J ends lost 10 bases and 4 bases, in that order; junction bases with no gene match: 9. Germline loops: CDR1 ENHRY, CDR2 SYGVKD. The CDR3 runs to 14 residues. The CDR3 sequence: CANKTTGVNQPQHF. CDR3 coding DNA: TGTGCCAATAAAACGACAGGGGTAAATCAGCCCCAGCATTTT.

V is TRBV4-3 and J is TRBJ1-1, with unresolved D. V gave up 0 bases and J gave up 8 bases, with 13 bases separating them. This CDR3 is 14 amino acids long. Germline V gives CDR1 LGHNA, CDR2 YSLEER. CDR3 DNA: TGCGCCAGCAGCCAAGAGGTAATGGGCAGAGAAGCTTTCTTT. Its protein product is CASSQEVMGREAFF.

This chain joins TRBV28 and TRBJ1-3; weak D call: TRBD1 (6 bases). V shed 3 bases and J shed 4 bases, with 10 bases lying between them. Germline CDR1 MDHEN, CDR2 SYDVKM. The CDR3 has 14 residues. CDR3 protein: CASSFQGIGNTIYF. Written as DNA, the CDR3 is TGTGCCAGCAGTTTCCAGGGGATCGGAAACACCATATATTTT. The variable domain in full, with the rest retrieved from reference TRBV28 and TRBJ1-3, is DVKVTQSSRYLVKRTGEKVFLECVQDMDHENMFWYRQDPGLGLRLIYFSYDVKMKEKGDIPEGYSVSREKKERFSLILESASTNQTSMYLCASSFQGIGNTIYFGEGSWLTVV.

Many counts were recorded for this clonotype. The V call is TRBV7-8, the J call TRBJ2-1, with D possibly being TRBD1 or TRBD2 (5 bases each). The V end was cut by 1 base, the J end by 0 bases, with 19 bases between. This CDR3 has 19 amino acids. Germline assignment: CDR1 SGHVS and CDR2 FQNEAQ. In DNA, the CDR3 is TGTGCCAGCAGCTTAGTAGGGGTTAGTTTCGGGAACTCCTACAATGAGCAGTTCTTC. Translated: CASSLVGVSFGNSYNEQFF.

A few counts support this clonotype. The CDR3, as DNA: TGTGCCAGCTGGCACGGTGAGCAGTTCTTC. Its protein product is CASWHGEQFF. V and J are TRBV6-5 and TRBJ2-1, with no clear D. The length of the CDR3 is 10 residues. V lost 8 bases and J 9 bases, leaving 8 bases between the germline ends. In germline, CDR1 is MNHEY, CDR2 SVGAGI.

At least ten counts were recorded for this clonotype. This chain connects TRBV7-6 to TRBJ2-3; D is perhaps TRBD2 (6 bases). CDR1 is SGHVS, CDR2 FNYEAQ, per germline. The V end lost 2 bases, the J end lost 5 bases, and 17 bases lay between the germline ends. This CDR3 region has 16 residues. The CDR3 nucleotides are TGTGCCAGCAGCTTAAGTAAGGGACGGCGGGGAGATACGCAGTATTTT. Translating it yields CASSLSKGRRGDTQYF.